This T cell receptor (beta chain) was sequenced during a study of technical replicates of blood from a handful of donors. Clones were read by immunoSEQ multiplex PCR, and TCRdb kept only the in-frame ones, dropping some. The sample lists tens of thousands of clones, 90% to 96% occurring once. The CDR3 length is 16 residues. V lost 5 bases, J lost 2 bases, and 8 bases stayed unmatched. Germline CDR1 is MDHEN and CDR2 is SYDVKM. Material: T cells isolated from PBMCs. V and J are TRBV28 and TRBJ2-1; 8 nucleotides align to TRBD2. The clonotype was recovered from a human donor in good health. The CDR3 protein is CASSTHLGLAYNEQFF. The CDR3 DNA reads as TGTGCCAGCAGTACACACTTGGGACTAGCCTACAATGAGCAGTTCTTC.